This TCR beta chain was sequenced in a study of blood T cell repertoires in COVID-19. Repertoires were generated with immunoSEQ multiplex PCR, while TCRdb's copy carries only in-frame clones and drops some. Here the sample spans hundreds of thousands of clones, roughly 91% being singletons. Trimming stripped 0 bases from V and 8 bases from J, with 13 bases between. The CDR3 sequence is 15 residues long. Germline assignment: CDR1 SNHLY and CDR2 FYNNEI. Material: peripheral blood. The chain links TRBV2 to TRBJ1-4, with D unclear. The receptor was isolated from a woman aged 25 to 39 with COVID-19, enrolled during active disease. For the CDR3, the DNA is TGTGCCAGCAGTGAAGCAAGTACGGGCGGGGAAAAACTGTTTTTT. Its protein product is CASSEASTGGEKLFF.